The sequence of this T cell receptor (beta chain) was determined in a study of cytomegalovirus exposure and HLA in healthy donors. About the study: In a later analysis, it was reported that the approximately 110 validation repertoires had been produced on the same platform as the 700 or so repertoires belonging to the first cohort. Points from the study as a whole: Rare TCR sequences dominated, though some public TCRs recurred in many donors. The study put roughly 160 TCR beta chains on its list as cytomegalovirus-associated. The TCR clusters that emerged in the first cohort tended, a later analysis found, to co-occur in the 120 or so validation repertoires.

The table came from immunoSEQ multiplex PCR; TCRdb's copy has only in-frame clones and leaves some out. Among some 210,000 clones listed, around 78% were seen once. Germline CDR1 MGHRA, CDR2 YSYEKL. The CDR3 sequence is 17 residues long. The ends were cut back, 6 bases at V and 4 bases at J, with 21 bases in the middle. Note on this clone: The target antigen is unknown.

This TCR was recovered from a woman aged 18-35 years in good health and CMV-seronegative. Sequenced input: PBMCs. V gene TRBV4-1 combines with J gene TRBJ2-2; tentatively, D is TRBD2 (7 bases). The CDR3: CASSTDPIRGATGELFF. In DNA form, the CDR3 reads TGCGCCAGCAGTACTGACCCGATCCGGGGGGCCACCGGGGAGCTGTTTTTT.